This T cell receptor beta chain was captured by sequencing in a study of Ad26.COV2.S vaccination and SARS-CoV-2 variants. The CDR3 loop spans 15 amino acids. V dropped 4 bases and J dropped 4 bases, with 16 bases sitting between them. Germline V gene lookup returns CDR1 SGHTA and CDR2 FQGNSA. This clone has just one count. Sequencing was performed with immunoSEQ multiplex PCR; in TCRdb, only in-frame clones are kept and a portion is missing. Of 300,000 to 350,000 clones in the sample, 70% to 90% were seen once. Treatment defined: 15 to 20 received Ad26.COV2.S at low or high dose, single or two shots; about five received placebo; per-sample allocation not given. All samples were drawn on day 63, counting from the first vaccine or placebo injection.

The sample here was peripheral blood, taken in a trial of Ad26.COV2.S vaccine versus placebo. This TCR came from a person between 18 and 59 years old who received the Ad26.COV2.S COVID-19 vaccine or a placebo. This rearrangement joins TRBV7-2 to TRBJ2-5; D may be TRBD2 (6 bases). This CDR3 is CASSSVRGIGETQYF. CDR3 bases: TGTGCCAGCAGCTCGGTACGGGGGATCGGAGAGACCCAGTACTTC.